Presented here are 19 T cell receptor beta chains from one specimen sequenced in a study of blood T cell repertoires in COVID-19. Assay used: immunoSEQ multiplex PCR; TCRdb lists only in-frame clones, some missing. The data show 250,000 to 300,000 clones, approximately 85% seen once. The source material was PBMCs or T cells enriched from blood (not recorded which). The receptors were gathered from a woman aged 50 to 60 who had recovered from COVID-19.

The chain combines TRBV27 with TRBJ2-7; a possible D gene is TRBD1 (6 bases). This CDR3 spans 14 amino acids. The V gene lost 5 bases and the J gene lost 3 bases, with 14 bases spanning the gap. Per germline, CDR1 MNHEY and CDR2 SMNVEV (reference sequence). This CDR3 is CASSPRDTIYEQYF. In nucleotides, the CDR3 is TGTGCCAGCAGTCCACGGGACACCATCTACGAGCAGTACTTC.

The chain recombines TRBV7-9 with TRBJ2-7; TRBD2 is a possible D gene (6 bases). CDR1 and CDR2 (germline): SEHNR, FQNEAQ (reference sequence). The CDR3 runs to 16 residues. V shed 6 bases and J shed 0 bases, with 18 bases lying between them. CDR3 nucleotides: TGTGCCAGCAGTCCTTATAGCGGAGGCCCCTCCTACGAGCAGTACTTC. Its translation is CASSPYSGGPSYEQYF.

V gene TRBV24-1 combines with J gene TRBJ1-5; D uncertain. The V end was cut by 3 bases, the J end by 0 bases, with 20 bases between. The CDR3 contains 19 residues. Germline V CDR1 and CDR2: KGHDR, SFDVKD. CDR3: CATSDLIRGLTDSNQPQHF. The DNA for the CDR3 is TGTGCCACCAGTGATCTTATCCGTGGACTCACGGATAGCAATCAGCCCCAGCATTTT.

V gene TRBV5-1 combines with J gene TRBJ2-1, with a weak D call TRBD2 (7 bases). The CDR3 has 14 amino acids. The V end was cut by 3 bases, the J end by 7 bases, with 14 bases between. Germline values: CDR1 SGHRS, CDR2 YFSETQ. DNA for the CDR3: TGCGCCAGCAGCTCTGGGGGAGGGGGTAATGAGCAGTTCTTC. Amino acid sequence: CASSSGGGGNEQFF.

The rearrangement joins TRBV6-5 to TRBJ1-1; TRBD1 matches at 7 bases. This CDR3 region has 15 residues. With V trimmed by 7 bases and J by 8 bases, 16 bases remained unmatched. The germline gives CDR1 MNHEY, CDR2 SVGAGI. This CDR3 reads CASIPPLQGIIEAFF. CDR3 nucleotides: TGTGCCAGCATCCCCCCTTTACAGGGGATTATCGAAGCTTTCTTT.

This sequence joins TRBV28 and TRBJ2-7, with 9 bases that match TRBD1. CDR3 length: 15 amino acids. With 4 bases clipped from V and 7 bases from J, the junction kept 11 bases outside the gene matches. The germline CDR1 and CDR2 sequences are MDHEN and SYDVKM. The CDR3 here is CASSSSGTGLLEQYF. The DNA of the CDR3 is TGTGCCAGCAGTTCCTCCGGGACAGGGCTCTTGGAGCAGTACTTC.

V usage is TRBV2 and J usage is TRBJ1-5, with TRBD1 matching over 7 bases. With V trimmed by 7 bases and J by 2 bases, 5 bases remained unmatched. The CDR3 length is 14 residues. Germline V lookup: CDR1 SNHLY, CDR2 FYNNEI. The chain's CDR3 is CASNSDRGNQPQHF. CDR3 bases: TGTGCCAGCAACAGCGACAGGGGCAATCAGCCCCAGCATTTT.

V is TRBV28 and J is TRBJ2-1, with 9 bases lining up with TRBD1. Looked up from germline, CDR1 is MDHEN and CDR2 is SYDVKM. There are 15 residues in the CDR3. The trim removed 2 bases at V and 7 bases at J, leaving 6 bases unmatched. CDR3 DNA sequence: TGTGCCAGCAGTTTACCGACAGGGGGACGGAATGAGCAGTTCTTC. Amino acid sequence: CASSLPTGGRNEQFF. Full variable domain (missing parts from reference TRBV28 and TRBJ2-1): DVKVTQSSRYLVKRTGEKVFLECVQDMDHENMFWYRQDPGLGLRLIYFSYDVKMKEKGDIPEGYSVSREKKERFSLILESASTNQTSMYLCASSLPTGGRNEQFFGPGTRLTVL.

Turning to this clone: This same CDR3 is encoded by further DNA sequences in the sample. The genes are TRBV5-1 and TRBJ1-3; D not certain. The CDR3 has 14 residues. Trimming took 0 bases from V and 1 from J, leaving 5 bases between them. The germline V gene encodes CDR1 SGHRS and CDR2 YFSETQ. The chain's CDR3 is CASSLAGSGNTIYF. As DNA, the CDR3 is TGCGCCAGCAGCTTGGCGGGGTCTGGAAACACCATATATTTT.

CDR3: CASSAIGQANTEAFF. Here the CDR3 DNA reads TGTGCCAGCAGTGCCATTGGACAGGCCAACACTGAAGCTTTCTTT. V is TRBV25-1 and J is TRBJ1-1, with 7 bases lining up with TRBD1. Looked up from germline, CDR1 is MGHDK and CDR2 is SYGVNS. V lost 4 bases, J lost 2 bases, and 7 bases stayed unmatched. The CDR3 runs to 15 residues.

The chain couples TRBV28 to TRBJ1-1, with D possibly TRBD1 on 5 matching bases. Germline values: CDR1 MDHEN, CDR2 SYDVKM. CDR3 size: 14 residues. With 5 bases removed from V and 3 bases from J, the gap between germline ends came to 13 bases. CDR3 sequence: CASSPAGWDTEAFF. CDR3 sequence (DNA): TGTGCCAGCAGTCCGGCAGGGTGGGACACTGAAGCTTTCTTT.

This sequence joins TRBV7-9 and TRBJ2-1; TRBD2 matches 8 bases. This CDR3 has 17 residues. Germline trimming cut 4 bases from V and 1 base from J; bases unmatched to any gene: 9. CDR1 and CDR2 (germline): SEHNR, FQNEAQ (reference sequence). The chain's CDR3 is CASSSESGSGSYNEQFF. CDR3 sequence (DNA): TGTGCCAGCAGCTCCGAAAGCGGGAGTGGTTCCTACAATGAGCAGTTCTTC.

This clone has more than one count but fewer than ten. Within the sample, other DNA sequences also encode this same CDR3. This rearrangement joins TRBV10-3 to TRBJ1-1; possible D gene TRBD1, 6 bases. The CDR3 has 14 residues. Germline V gene sequence: CDR1 ENHRY, CDR2 SYGVKD. V dropped 7 bases and J dropped 1 base, with 13 bases sitting between them. CDR3 coding DNA: TGTGCCATCAAGGGTGAAGGGGGGAACACTGAAGCTTTCTTT. The encoded protein is CAIKGEGGNTEAFF.

Worth noting for this clone: The same CDR3 is also encoded by other DNA sequences in this sample. The rearrangement joins TRBV19 to TRBJ2-3; possibly TRBD2 for D (5 bases). The CDR3 has 14 amino acids. Germline CDR1 reads LNHDA; CDR2 reads SQIVND (reference sequence). Trimming shortened V by 1 base and J by 4 bases, and 9 bases separated the two germline ends. The CDR3 bases are TGTGCCAGTAGTATAGGGACTTCACCAGATACGCAGTATTTT. Protein sequence: CASSIGTSPDTQYF.

The gene calls are TRBV5-5 and TRBJ2-2; 7 bases agree with TRBD1. This CDR3 is 15 amino acids long. Germline V gene sequence: CDR1 SGHKS, CDR2 YYEKEE (reference sequence). Unmatched junction bases numbered 6, after V lost 3 bases and J lost 4 bases. In DNA form, the CDR3 reads TGTGCCAGCAGCTACCCGACAGGGCCCACCGGGGAGCTGTTTTTT. It yields the protein CASSYPTGPTGELFF.

This chain joins TRBV28 and TRBJ1-6; 9 positions match TRBD1. The CDR3 covers 15 residues. V was clipped by 7 bases and J by 5 bases; unmatched bases: 6. Germline V lookup: CDR1 MDHEN, CDR2 SYDVKM. CDR3 in DNA: TGTGCCAGCACCGCACAGGGGGCGCATAATTCACCCCTCCACTTT. Translated, it gives CASTAQGAHNSPLHF.

This clone has just a few counts. V is TRBV7-2 and J is TRBJ1-2; 7 nucleotides align to TRBD1. J lost 0 bases, V lost 1 base, and 5 bases had no gene match. The CDR3 is made up of 16 amino acids. CDR1 is SGHTA and CDR2 is FQGNSA in the germline V gene. CDR3 in DNA: TGTGCCAGCAGCTTAGATTACAGGGGAACTAACTATGGCTACACCTTC. Its protein product is CASSLDYRGTNYGYTF.

J is TRBJ1-2 and V is TRBV5-1; a weak D match, TRBD1 (6 bases). There are 14 residues in the CDR3. Per the germline V gene, CDR1 is SGHRS and CDR2 is YFSETQ. V lost 5 bases to trimming and J lost 4 bases, with 15 bases between them. The CDR3 DNA sequence: TGCGCCAGCAGGATCGACAGGTCAGTCTATGGCTACACCTTC. Its translation: CASRIDRSVYGYTF.

The chain links TRBV28 to TRBJ1-3; the D gene is possibly TRBD1 (5 bases). The V gene lost 6 bases and the J gene lost 0 bases, with 6 bases spanning the gap. Germline V gene data show CDR1 as MDHEN and CDR2 as SYDVKM. CDR3 size: 13 residues. The CDR3 protein is CASRDSSGNTIYF. DNA for the CDR3: TGTGCCAGCAGAGACAGCTCTGGAAACACCATATATTTT.